Below are 11 T cell receptor beta chains sequenced from a single sample in a study of T cell responses to AZD1222 COVID-19 vaccine. Sequencing was performed with immunoSEQ multiplex PCR; in TCRdb, only in-frame clones are kept and a portion is missing. The table lists 140,000 to 150,000 clones, about 90% of them singletons, with 5.2% in the top ten. Material: peripheral blood, obtained on day 0 of AZD1222 vaccination. The origin of the receptors is an adult in good health.

The chain couples TRBV28 to TRBJ1-1; 8 bases are shared with TRBD1. Trimming at V came to 5 bases and at J to 4 bases, leaving 9 bases not matched to a gene. The CDR3 extends over 15 amino acids. Per the germline V gene, CDR1 is MDHEN and CDR2 is SYDVKM. CDR3 coding DNA: TGTGCCAGCAGTCTTTACAGGGGGTTAGGCACTGAAGCTTTCTTT. Its protein is CASSLYRGLGTEAFF.

J is TRBJ1-4 and V is TRBV15; TRBD1 is a possible D gene (5 bases). V lost 4 bases and J 3 bases, leaving 6 bases between the germline ends. This CDR3 has 13 amino acids. Germline lookup yields CDR1 LNHNV and CDR2 YYDKDF (reference sequence). The CDR3 here is CATSKGSNEKLFF. CDR3 nucleotides: TGTGCCACCAGCAAGGGGTCTAATGAAAAACTGTTTTTT. Supplemented by reference TRBV15 and TRBJ1-4, the full variable domain reads DAMVIQNPRYQVTQFGKPVTLSCSQTLNHNVMYWYQQKSSQAPKLLFHYYDKDFNNEADTPDNFQSRRPNTSFCFLDIRSPGLGDTAMYLCATSKGSNEKLFFGSGTQLSVL.

This clone was seen only once. The CDR3 spells CASSQNERLRYEQYF. CDR3 nucleotide sequence: TGCGCCAGCAGCCAGAACGAAAGGCTTCGGTACGAGCAGTACTTC. This chain uses TRBV4-3 with TRBJ2-7; D call uncertain. The germline CDR1 and CDR2 sequences are LGHNA and YSLEER. V dropped 3 bases and J dropped 4 bases, with 16 bases sitting between them. The CDR3 loop spans 15 amino acids.

The chain links TRBV5-1 to TRBJ2-7, with D perhaps matching TRBD1 or TRBD2 (5 bases each). Germline V CDR1 and CDR2: SGHRS, YFSETQ. The V gene lost 0 bases and the J gene lost 0 bases, with 10 bases spanning the gap. The CDR3 length is 15 residues. The DNA of the CDR3 is TGCGCCAGCAGCTTGGAGGGGAGAACCTCCTACGAGCAGTACTTC. Translation gives CASSLEGRTSYEQYF.

CDR3 DNA: TGTGCCAGCAGCCAAGTCCAGGGCGGTGGCTACACCTTC. It codes for CASSQVQGGGYTF. The chain couples TRBV3-1 (or the pseudogene TRBV3-2) to TRBJ1-2; weak D call: TRBD1 (5 bases). CDR1 LGHDT and CDR2 YNNKEL come from the germline V gene (reference sequence). The length of the CDR3 is 13 residues. The V and J ends lost 1 base and 7 bases respectively, with 10 bases between them.

The chain is built from TRBV12-3 or TRBV12-4 and TRBJ2-2; 7 positions agree with TRBD1. The CDR3 sequence is 13 residues long. V lost 6 bases to trimming and J lost 6 bases; unmatched junction nucleotides: 4. This chain's CDR3 is CASRTGSAGELFF. CDR3 nucleotide sequence: TGTGCCAGCAGGACAGGGTCGGCCGGGGAGCTGTTTTTT.

The genes are TRBV5-1 and TRBJ2-3; 8 bases align to TRBD1. The V gene end was trimmed by 3 bases and the J gene end by 2 bases; junction bases not matched to a gene: 2. Germline assignment: CDR1 SGHRS and CDR2 YFSETQ. The CDR3 has 14 amino acids. The DNA for the CDR3 is TGCGCCAGCAGCTCGACAGGGGCCACAGATACGCAGTATTTT. This codes for CASSSTGATDTQYF.

V gene TRBV3-1 (or the pseudogene TRBV3-2) combines with J gene TRBJ2-4; 7 bases agree with TRBD2. This CDR3 is built from 14 residues. V trimming: 4 bases; J trimming: 15 bases; junction bases outside the gene matches: 15. From germline, CDR1 is LGHDT and CDR2 YNNKEL (reference sequence). This chain's CDR3 is CASSPGLSQTRRYF. CDR3 DNA: TGTGCCAGCAGCCCGGGACTATCCCAGACCCGTAGGTACTTC.

The chain couples TRBV6-2 or TRBV6-3 to TRBJ2-7, with TRBD1 identical over 8 bases. This CDR3 comprises 17 residues. Germline trimming cut 0 bases from V and 0 bases from J; bases unmatched to any gene: 7. CDR1 is MNHEY, CDR2 SVGEGT, per germline. The CDR3 protein is CASSYSLGQGTSYEQYF. The CDR3 region has the DNA TGTGCCAGCAGTTACTCGCTCGGACAGGGAACCTCCTACGAGCAGTACTTC.

This chain links TRBV24-1 with TRBJ2-3; 8 nucleotides agree with TRBD2. Looked up from germline, CDR1 is KGHDR and CDR2 is SFDVKD. V lost 9 bases and J lost 5; bases outside the gene matches: 9. The CDR3 loop spans 14 amino acids. The chain's CDR3 is CATSRGGGVDTQYF. CDR3 DNA: TGTGCCACCTCCCGGGGGGGAGGAGTAGATACGCAGTATTTT.

This rearrangement joins TRBV9 to TRBJ2-7, with a possible D match to TRBD2 (6 bases). The V gene lost 10 bases and the J gene lost 2 bases, with 19 bases spanning the gap. This CDR3 has 14 amino acids. Germline loops: CDR1 SGDLS, CDR2 YYNGEE. The CDR3 DNA reads TGTGCCCGCCGCGTCGCGGCGGGACCCTACGAGCAGTACTTC. As protein: CARRVAAGPYEQYF.